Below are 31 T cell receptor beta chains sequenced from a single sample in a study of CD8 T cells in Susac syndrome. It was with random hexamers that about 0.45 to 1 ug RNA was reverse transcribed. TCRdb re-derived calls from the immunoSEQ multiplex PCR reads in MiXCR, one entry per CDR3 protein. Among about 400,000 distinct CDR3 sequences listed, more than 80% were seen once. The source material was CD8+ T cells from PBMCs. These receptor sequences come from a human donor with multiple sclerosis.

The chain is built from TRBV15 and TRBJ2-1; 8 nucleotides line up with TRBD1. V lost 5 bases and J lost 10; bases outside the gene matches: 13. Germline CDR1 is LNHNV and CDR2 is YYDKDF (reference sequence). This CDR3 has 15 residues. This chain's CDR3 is CATSGTGTGQIEQFF. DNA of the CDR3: TGTGCCACCAGCGGGACCGGGACAGGCCAAATAGAGCAGTTCTTC.

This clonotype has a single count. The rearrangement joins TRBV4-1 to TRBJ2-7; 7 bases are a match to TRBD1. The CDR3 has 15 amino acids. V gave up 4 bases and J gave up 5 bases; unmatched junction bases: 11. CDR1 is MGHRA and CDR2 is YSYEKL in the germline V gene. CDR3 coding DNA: TGCGCCAGCAGCCCAAGTACGACAGGGAGCCACGAGCAGTACTTC. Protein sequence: CASSPSTTGSHEQYF.

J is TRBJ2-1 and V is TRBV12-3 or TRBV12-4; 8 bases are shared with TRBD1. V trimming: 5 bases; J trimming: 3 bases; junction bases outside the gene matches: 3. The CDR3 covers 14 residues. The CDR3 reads CASSPDRGYNEQFF. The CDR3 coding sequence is TGTGCCAGCAGTCCCGACAGGGGCTACAATGAGCAGTTCTTC.

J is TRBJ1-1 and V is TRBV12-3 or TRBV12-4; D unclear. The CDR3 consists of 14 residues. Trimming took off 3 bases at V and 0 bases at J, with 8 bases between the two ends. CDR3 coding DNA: TGTGCCAGCAGTTTGAGGAGGGTGAACACTGAAGCTTTCTTT. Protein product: CASSLRRVNTEAFF.

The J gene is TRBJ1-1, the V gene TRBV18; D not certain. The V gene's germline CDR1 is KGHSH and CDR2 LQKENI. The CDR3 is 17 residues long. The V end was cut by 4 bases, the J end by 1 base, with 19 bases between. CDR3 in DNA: TGTGCCAGCTCACTAGCCCAAAGTGGGTTAAGGAACACTGAAGCTTTCTTT. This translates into CASSLAQSGLRNTEAFF. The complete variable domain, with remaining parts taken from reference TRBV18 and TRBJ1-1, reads NAGVMQNPRHLVRRRGQEARLRCSPMKGHSHVYWYRQLPEEGLKFMVYLQKENIIDESGMPKERFSAEFPKEGPSILRIQQVVRGDSAAYFCASSLAQSGLRNTEAFFGQGTRLTVV.

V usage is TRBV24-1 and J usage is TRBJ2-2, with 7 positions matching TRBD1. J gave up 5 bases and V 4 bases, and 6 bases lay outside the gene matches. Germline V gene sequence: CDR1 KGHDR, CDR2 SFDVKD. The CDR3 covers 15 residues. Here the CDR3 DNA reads TGTGCCACCAGTGAGGGACAGAAAGAAACCGGGGAGCTGTTTTTT. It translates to CATSEGQKETGELFF.

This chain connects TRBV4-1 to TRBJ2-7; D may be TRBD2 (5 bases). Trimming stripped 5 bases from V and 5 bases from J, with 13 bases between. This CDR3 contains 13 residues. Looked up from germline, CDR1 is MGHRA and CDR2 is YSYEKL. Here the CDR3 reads CASSSKEGDEQYF. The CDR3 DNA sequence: TGCGCCAGCAGCTCAAAAGAGGGCGACGAGCAGTACTTC.

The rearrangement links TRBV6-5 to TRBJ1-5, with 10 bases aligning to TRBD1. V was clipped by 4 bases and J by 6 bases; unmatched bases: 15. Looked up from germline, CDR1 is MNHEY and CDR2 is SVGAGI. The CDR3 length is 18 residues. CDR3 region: CASSFRVGTGEVGQPQHF. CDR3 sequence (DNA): TGTGCCAGCAGTTTTCGGGTGGGGACAGGGGAAGTTGGTCAGCCCCAGCATTTT.

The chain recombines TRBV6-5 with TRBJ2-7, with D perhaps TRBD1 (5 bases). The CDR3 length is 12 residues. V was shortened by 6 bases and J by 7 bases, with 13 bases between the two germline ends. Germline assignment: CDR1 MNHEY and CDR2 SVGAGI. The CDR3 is CASRGEDLEQYF. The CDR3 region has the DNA TGTGCCAGCAGAGGGGAAGACTTGGAGCAGTACTTC.

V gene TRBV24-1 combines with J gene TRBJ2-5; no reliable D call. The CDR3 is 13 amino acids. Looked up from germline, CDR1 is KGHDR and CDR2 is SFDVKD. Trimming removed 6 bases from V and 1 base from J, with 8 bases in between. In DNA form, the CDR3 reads TGTGCCACCAGTACCGGAACCCAAGAGACCCAGTACTTC. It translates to CATSTGTQETQYF.

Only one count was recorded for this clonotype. The CDR3 spells CASSLGGGQIYGYTF. CDR3 nucleotides: TGTGCCAGCAGTTTAGGCGGAGGTCAGATCTATGGCTACACCTTC. The chain carries TRBV12-3 or TRBV12-4 and TRBJ1-2; D is unclear. Trimming stripped 1 base from V and 4 bases from J, with 13 bases between. The CDR3 has 15 residues.

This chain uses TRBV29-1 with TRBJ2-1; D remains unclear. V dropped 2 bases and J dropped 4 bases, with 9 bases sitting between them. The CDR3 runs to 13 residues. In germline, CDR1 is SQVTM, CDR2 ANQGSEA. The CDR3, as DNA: TGCAGCGTTGAACTGCTGGGATACAATGAGCAGTTCTTC. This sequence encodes CSVELLGYNEQFF.

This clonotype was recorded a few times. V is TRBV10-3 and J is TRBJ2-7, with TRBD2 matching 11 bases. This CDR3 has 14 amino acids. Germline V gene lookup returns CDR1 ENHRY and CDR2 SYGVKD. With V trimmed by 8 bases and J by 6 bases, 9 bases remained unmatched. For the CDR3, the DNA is TGTGCCATCCTGGGGACTAGCGGCAGCGGCGAGCAGTACTTC. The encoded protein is CAILGTSGSGEQYF.

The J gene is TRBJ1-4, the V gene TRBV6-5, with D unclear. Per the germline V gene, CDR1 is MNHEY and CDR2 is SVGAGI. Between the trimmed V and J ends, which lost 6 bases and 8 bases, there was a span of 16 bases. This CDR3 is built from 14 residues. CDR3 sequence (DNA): TGTGCCAGCAGGAGAGGGCCGACGAACGAAAAACTGTTTTTT. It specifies CASRRGPTNEKLFF.

The CDR3 reads CAISEPPGVEQYF. DNA of the CDR3: TGTGCCATCAGTGAACCCCCCGGCGTCGAGCAGTACTTC. V usage is TRBV10-3 and J usage is TRBJ2-7; D call uncertain. Germline assignment: CDR1 ENHRY and CDR2 SYGVKD. The ends were cut back, 3 bases at V and 6 bases at J, with 12 bases in the middle. This CDR3 is 13 amino acids long.

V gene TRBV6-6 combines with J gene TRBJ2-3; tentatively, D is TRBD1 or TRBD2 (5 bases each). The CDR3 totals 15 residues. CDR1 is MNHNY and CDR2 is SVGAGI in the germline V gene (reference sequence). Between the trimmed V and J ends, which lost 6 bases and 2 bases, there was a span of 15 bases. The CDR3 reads CASSSGRTVTDTQYF. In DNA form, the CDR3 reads TGTGCCAGCAGCTCGGGACGAACCGTCACAGATACGCAGTATTTT.

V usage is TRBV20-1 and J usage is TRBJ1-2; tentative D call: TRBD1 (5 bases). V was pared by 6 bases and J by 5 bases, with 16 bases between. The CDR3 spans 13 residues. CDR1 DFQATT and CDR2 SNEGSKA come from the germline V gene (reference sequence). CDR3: CSARGEGRYGYTF. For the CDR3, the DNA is TGCAGTGCCCGGGGGGAGGGGAGATATGGCTACACCTTC.

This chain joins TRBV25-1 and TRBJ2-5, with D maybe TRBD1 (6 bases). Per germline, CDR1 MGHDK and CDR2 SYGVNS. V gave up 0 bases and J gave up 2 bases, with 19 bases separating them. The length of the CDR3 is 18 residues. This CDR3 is CASSEYEKEQGWQETQYF. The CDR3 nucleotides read TGTGCCAGCAGTGAATATGAAAAAGAGCAGGGGTGGCAAGAGACCCAGTACTTC.

The CDR3 here is CSARDRATGEEKLFF. The CDR3 DNA reads as TGCAGTGCTAGAGATCGGGCGACAGGGGAAGAAAAACTGTTTTTT. The V call is TRBV20-1, the J call TRBJ1-4; 8 positions agree with TRBD1. Germline CDR1 DFQATT, CDR2 SNEGSKA (reference sequence). The CDR3 is made up of 15 amino acids. The J segment lost 8 bases and the V segment lost 0 bases, leaving 8 bases of the junction unmatched.

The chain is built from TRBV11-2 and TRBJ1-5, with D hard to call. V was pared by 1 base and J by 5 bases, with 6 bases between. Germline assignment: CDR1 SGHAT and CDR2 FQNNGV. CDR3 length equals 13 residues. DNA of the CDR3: TGTGCCAGCAGCTTAGCGGTAGATCAGCCCCAGCATTTT. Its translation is CASSLAVDQPQHF.

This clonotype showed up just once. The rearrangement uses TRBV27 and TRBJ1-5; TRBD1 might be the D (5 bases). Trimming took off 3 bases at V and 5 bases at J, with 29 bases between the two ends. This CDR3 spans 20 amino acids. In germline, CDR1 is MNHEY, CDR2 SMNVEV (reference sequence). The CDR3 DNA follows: TGTGCCAGCAGTTTGTCGGCCCAGGGCAAGGTTTGGGACGGCGATCAGCCCCAGCATTTT. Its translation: CASSLSAQGKVWDGDQPQHF.

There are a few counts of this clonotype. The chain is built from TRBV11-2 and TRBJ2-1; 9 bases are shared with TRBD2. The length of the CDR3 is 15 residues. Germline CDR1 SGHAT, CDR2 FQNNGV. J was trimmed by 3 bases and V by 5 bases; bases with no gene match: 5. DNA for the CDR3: TGTGCCAGCAGCCCCTGGACTAGCGACTACAATGAGCAGTTCTTC. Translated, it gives CASSPWTSDYNEQFF.

CDR3 region: CASSQAWTGTFEAFF. For the CDR3, the DNA is TGCGCCAGCAGCCAAGCATGGACAGGGACCTTTGAAGCTTTCTTT. This chain uses TRBV4-1 with TRBJ1-1; TRBD1 aligns across 8 bases. This CDR3 contains 15 residues. The J segment lost 7 bases and the V segment lost 1 base, leaving 8 bases of the junction unmatched. CDR1 MGHRA and CDR2 YSYEKL come from the germline V gene.

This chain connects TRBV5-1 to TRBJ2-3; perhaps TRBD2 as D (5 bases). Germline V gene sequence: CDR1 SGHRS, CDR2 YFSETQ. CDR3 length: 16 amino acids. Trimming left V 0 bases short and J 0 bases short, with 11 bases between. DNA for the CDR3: TGCGCCAGCAGCTTGGCCGGGGTAACTAGCACAGATACGCAGTATTTT. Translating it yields CASSLAGVTSTDTQYF.

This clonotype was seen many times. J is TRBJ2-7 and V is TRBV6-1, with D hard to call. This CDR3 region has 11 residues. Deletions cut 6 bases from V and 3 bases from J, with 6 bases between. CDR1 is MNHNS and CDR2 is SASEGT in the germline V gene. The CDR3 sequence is CASSHSYEQYF. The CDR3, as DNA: TGTGCCAGCAGCCACAGCTACGAGCAGTACTTC.

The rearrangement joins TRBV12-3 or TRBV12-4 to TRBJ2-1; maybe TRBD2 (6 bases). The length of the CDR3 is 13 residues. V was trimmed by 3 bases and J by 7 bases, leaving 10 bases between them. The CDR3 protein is CASSFCGGNEQFF. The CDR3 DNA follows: TGTGCCAGCAGTTTTTGTGGAGGGAATGAGCAGTTCTTC.

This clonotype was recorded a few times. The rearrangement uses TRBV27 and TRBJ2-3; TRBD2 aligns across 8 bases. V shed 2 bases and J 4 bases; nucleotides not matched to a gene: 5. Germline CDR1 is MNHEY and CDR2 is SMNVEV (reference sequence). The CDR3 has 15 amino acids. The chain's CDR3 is CASSLGAGGADTQYF. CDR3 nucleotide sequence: TGTGCCAGCAGTTTAGGGGCGGGAGGAGCAGATACGCAGTATTTT.

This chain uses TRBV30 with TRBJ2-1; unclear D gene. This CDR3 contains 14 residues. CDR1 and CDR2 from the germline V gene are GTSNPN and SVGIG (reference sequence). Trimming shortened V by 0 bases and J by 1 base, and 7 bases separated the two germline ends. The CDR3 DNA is TGTGCCTGGAGTGTTCCCGCTTCCTACAATGAGCAGTTCTTC. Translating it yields CAWSVPASYNEQFF.

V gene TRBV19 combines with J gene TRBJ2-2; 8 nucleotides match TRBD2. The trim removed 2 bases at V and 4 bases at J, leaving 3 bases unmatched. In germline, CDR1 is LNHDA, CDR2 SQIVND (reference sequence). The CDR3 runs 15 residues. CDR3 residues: CASSIRLAFTGELFF. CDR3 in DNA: TGTGCCAGTAGTATAAGACTAGCGTTCACCGGGGAGCTGTTTTTT. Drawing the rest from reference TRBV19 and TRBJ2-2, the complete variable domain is DGGITQSPKYLFRKEGQNVTLSCEQNLNHDAMYWYRQDPGQGLRLIYYSQIVNDFQKGDIAEGYSVSREKKESFPLTVTSAQKNPTAFYLCASSIRLAFTGELFFGEGSRLTVL.

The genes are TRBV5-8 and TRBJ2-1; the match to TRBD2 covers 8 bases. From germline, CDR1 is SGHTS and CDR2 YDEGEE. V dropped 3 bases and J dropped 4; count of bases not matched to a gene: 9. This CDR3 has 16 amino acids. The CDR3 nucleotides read TGTGCCAGCAGCTCCATGCTAGCGGGTGGTTACAATGAGCAGTTCTTC. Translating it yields CASSSMLAGGYNEQFF.

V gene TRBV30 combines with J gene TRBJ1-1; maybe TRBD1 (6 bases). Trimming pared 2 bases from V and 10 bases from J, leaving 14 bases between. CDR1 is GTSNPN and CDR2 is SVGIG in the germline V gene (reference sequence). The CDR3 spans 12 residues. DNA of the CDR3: TGTGCCTGGAGTCCCACGGGGGCAGGAGCTTTCTTT. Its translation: CAWSPTGAGAFF.